This TCR beta chain emerged from a study of PD-L1 blockade in urothelial cancer. About the research overall: It was at 3 weeks (second dose) and 6 weeks after treatment start that blood was analyzed.

Sequenced by immunoSEQ multiplex PCR; TCRdb stores in-frame clones only, minus some. The data contain roughly 50,000 clones, about 90% of them singletons. Regarding the study as a whole: Better progression-free and overall survival followed lower pretreatment blood clonality.

The V and J ends lost 4 bases and 8 bases respectively, with 14 bases between them. The CDR3 extends over 14 amino acids. With regard to this clone: Its antigen is undetermined.

The TCR was taken from a man aged 55 to 70 with urothelial cancer. The specimen comprised PBMCs, sampled around atezolizumab (anti-PD-L1) treatment. This chain joins TRBV23-1 and TRBJ1-4, with a weak D call TRBD1 (6 bases). TRBV23-1 is treated as an ORF (open reading frame) with a function not yet certain. The CDR3 region is CASSPGASNEKLFF. DNA of the CDR3: TGCGCCAGCAGTCCAGGGGCTAGTAACGAAAAACTGTTTTTT.